The 20 T cell receptor beta chains below were found in one sample sequenced in a study of human T cells and chemical hapten exposure. The time point denotes: pre-sensitization, week 0. The treatment: therapeutic diphenylcyclopropenone sensitization with weekly scalp DPC. TCRdb reprocessed the RACE reads with MiXCR, giving one entry per CDR3 protein. The table includes over 85,000 distinct CDR3 sequences, 10% to 12% detected once. The sequences come from whole blood, collected in connection with sensitization to the hapten diphenylcyclopropenone (DPC). The receptor source for this set is a woman aged 55-70 years with alopecia areata. Some clones in this sample may be carry-over from other donors' samples.

The table lists this clonotype with a few counts. The chain combines TRBV5-1 with TRBJ2-1; TRBD2 matches 11 bases. The CDR3 is 16 amino acids. The ends lost 4 bases at V and 8 bases at J; junction bases unmatched: 11. In germline, CDR1 is SGHRS, CDR2 YFSETQ. CDR3 protein: CASSPVLAGGLDEQFF. The CDR3 DNA reads TGCGCCAGCAGCCCGGTGCTAGCGGGGGGTTTAGATGAGCAGTTCTTC.

This clonotype was observed many times. This CDR3 is CSVVRLNTEAFF. The CDR3 bases are TGCAGCGTTGTACGGTTGAACACTGAAGCTTTCTTT. The rearrangement links TRBV29-1 to TRBJ1-1; D is undetermined. Germline V lookup: CDR1 SQVTM, CDR2 ANQGSEA. This CDR3 has 12 residues. V was clipped by 4 bases and J by 0 bases, with 6 bases between them.

The rearrangement uses TRBV20-1 and TRBJ2-6; tentatively, D is TRBD2 (6 bases). CDR1 and CDR2 from the germline V gene are DFQATT and SNEGSKA (reference sequence). This CDR3 has 18 amino acids. V lost 1 base, J lost 0 bases, and 16 bases lay in between. The CDR3 sequence: CSARGSGGGVSGANVLTF. The DNA for the CDR3 is TGCAGTGCTAGAGGAAGTGGAGGCGGGGTCTCTGGGGCCAACGTCCTGACTTTC.

The V gene is TRBV10-2, the J gene TRBJ2-5; D is uncertain. Deletions cut 0 bases from V and 5 bases from J, with 4 bases between. The CDR3 length is 12 residues. The germline V gene has CDR1 WSHSY and CDR2 SAAADI. The CDR3 DNA reads as TGCGCCAGCAGTGAGTCGGGGGAGACCCAGTACTTC. Amino acid sequence: CASSESGETQYF.

This clonotype was found a few times. The genes are TRBV9 and TRBJ2-2; 8 nucleotides align to TRBD1. CDR3 length: 16 residues. After removal of 4 bases from V and 6 bases from J, the junction contained 11 bases not matched to a gene. Germline CDR1 SGDLS, CDR2 YYNGEE. CDR3 in DNA: TGTGCCAGCAGCCCGGCCGGGACAGGATTTTCCGGGGAGCTGTTTTTT. Its protein is CASSPAGTGFSGELFF.

This clonotype was seen at least ten times. The V gene is TRBV2, the J gene TRBJ1-1, with 7 bases aligning to TRBD1. The CDR3 runs 16 residues. CDR1 is SNHLY, CDR2 FYNNEI, per germline. Trimming at V came to 7 bases and at J to 3 bases, leaving 14 bases not matched to a gene. The CDR3 DNA reads TGTGCCAGCAATCCCTGGGGGGGGACAGCTGACACTGAAGCTTTCTTT. The encoded protein is CASNPWGGTADTEAFF.

This clonotype was detected many times. The chain joins TRBV5-1 to TRBJ2-3; 11 nucleotides line up with TRBD2. The CDR3 has 16 residues. From germline, CDR1 is SGHRS and CDR2 YFSETQ. V trimming: 4 bases; J trimming: 2 bases; junction bases outside the gene matches: 6. This chain's CDR3 is CASSPGTSGITDTQYF. DNA for the CDR3: TGCGCCAGCAGCCCGGGGACTAGCGGCATCACAGATACGCAGTATTTT.

This clonotype was seen ten or more times. The CDR3 reads CASSQGFQEANVLTF. The CDR3 DNA sequence: TGTGCCAGCAGCCAAGGTTTCCAGGAGGCCAACGTCCTGACTTTC. The V gene is TRBV3-1, the J gene TRBJ2-6; unclear D gene. Per the germline V gene, CDR1 is LGHDT and CDR2 is YNNKEL (reference sequence). Trimming removed 1 base from V and 6 bases from J, with 10 bases in between. This CDR3 spans 15 amino acids.

This rearrangement joins TRBV6-1 to TRBJ2-7; 10 bases map to TRBD1. The germline V gene has CDR1 MNHNS and CDR2 SASEGT. V was clipped by 4 bases and J by 6 bases; unmatched bases: 12. The CDR3 length is 16 residues. This CDR3 is CASSVNDGTGVSEQYF. The CDR3 bases are TGTGCCAGCAGTGTAAACGACGGGACAGGGGTCTCCGAGCAGTACTTC.

The chain carries TRBV10-3 and TRBJ2-7; TRBD1 aligns across 11 bases. V was clipped by 7 bases and J by 7 bases; unmatched bases: 3. The CDR3 covers 12 residues. CDR1 is ENHRY and CDR2 is SYGVKD in the germline V gene. In DNA, the CDR3 is TGTGCCATCACCGGGACAGGGGGTGAGCAGTACTTC. Amino acid sequence: CAITGTGGEQYF.

This clonotype has ten or more counts. V gene TRBV5-1 combines with J gene TRBJ2-3, with TRBD2 matching 7 bases. The CDR3 runs to 15 residues. CDR1 is SGHRS, CDR2 YFSETQ, per germline. Germline trimming cut 7 bases from V and 6 bases from J; bases unmatched to any gene: 14. CDR3 nucleotide sequence: TGCGCCAGCTTCTCCCAGGGCGGGGGATTGGATACGCAGTATTTT. It translates to CASFSQGGGLDTQYF.

V usage is TRBV20-1 and J usage is TRBJ2-2; maybe TRBD2 (6 bases). The length of the CDR3 is 17 residues. Germline loops: CDR1 DFQATT, CDR2 SNEGSKA (reference sequence). Trimming pared 6 bases from V and 5 bases from J, leaving 25 bases between. The CDR3 DNA reads TGCAGTGCCCCCCTCAATTCGGGACTCCTAGGAACCGGGGAGCTGTTTTTT. Translated, it gives CSAPLNSGLLGTGELFF.

This clonotype was seen ten or more times. The V gene is TRBV5-1, the J gene TRBJ2-3; a possible D gene is TRBD1 (5 bases). Germline V lookup: CDR1 SGHRS, CDR2 YFSETQ. V lost 0 bases to trimming and J lost 0 bases, with 8 bases between them. The length of the CDR3 is 15 residues. CDR3 residues: CASSLDDRSTDTQYF. The DNA of the CDR3 is TGCGCCAGCAGCTTGGACGACAGAAGCACAGATACGCAGTATTTT.

The chain has TRBV2 and TRBJ2-1; D might be TRBD2 (6 bases). Germline loops: CDR1 SNHLY, CDR2 FYNNEI. The CDR3 contains 17 residues. V was shortened by 4 bases and J by 8 bases, with 24 bases between the two germline ends. This chain's CDR3 is CASSGLEKRVVTDEQFF. In DNA form, the CDR3 reads TGTGCCAGCAGTGGACTAGAGAAACGGGTCGTAACGGATGAGCAGTTCTTC.

This clonotype was observed many times. The V and J genes are TRBV7-8 and TRBJ2-5; TRBD1 matches 11 bases. V lost 5 bases, J lost 2 bases, and 1 base stayed unmatched. CDR3 length: 14 residues. Germline lookup yields CDR1 SGHVS and CDR2 FQNEAQ. In DNA, the CDR3 is TGTGCCAGCAGCCGGGACAGGGGGCAAGAGACCCAGTACTTC. Protein product: CASSRDRGQETQYF.

This clonotype was seen a few times. The rearrangement uses TRBV7-2 and TRBJ2-3, with TRBD2 matching 12 bases. The germline CDR1 and CDR2 sequences are SGHTA and FQGNSA. Trimming at V came to 1 base and at J to 2 bases, leaving 7 bases not matched to a gene. This CDR3 contains 18 residues. CDR3 sequence (DNA): TGTGCCAGCAGCTTAGAGGCTAGCGGGGGGGGACTCACAGATACGCAGTATTTT. It encodes CASSLEASGGGLTDTQYF.

CDR3 bases: TGTGCCAGCAGTCCCCGGACAGGGGGGAATTCACCCCTCCACTTT. Protein: CASSPRTGGNSPLHF. V is TRBV12-3 or TRBV12-4 and J is TRBJ1-6, with 10 bases that match TRBD1. The ends lost 5 bases at V and 7 bases at J; junction bases unmatched: 5. CDR3 size: 15 residues.

This clonotype was observed at least ten times. The chain uses TRBV10-2 and TRBJ2-1; 12 bases map to TRBD1. From germline, CDR1 is WSHSY and CDR2 SAAADI. This CDR3 region has 16 residues. V dropped 4 bases and J dropped 9; count of bases not matched to a gene: 10. Written as DNA, the CDR3 is TGCGCCAGCAGTGCATCGGGCGGGACAGGGGGCCGTGAGCAGTTCTTC. Amino acids: CASSASGGTGGREQFF.

This clonotype was counted ten times or more. The chain recombines TRBV3-1 with TRBJ2-3; D is unclear. The V gene lost 1 base and the J gene lost 2 bases, with 4 bases spanning the gap. Germline CDR1 LGHDT, CDR2 YNNKEL (reference sequence). This CDR3 is 13 amino acids long. The CDR3 sequence: CASSQGNTDTQYF. CDR3 coding DNA: TGTGCCAGCAGCCAAGGAAACACAGATACGCAGTATTTT.

This clonotype turned up a few times. The genes are TRBV4-1 and TRBJ2-6; D assignment may be TRBD1 or TRBD2 (5 bases each). The V end lost 4 bases, the J end lost 4 bases, and 23 bases lay between the germline ends. This CDR3 has 19 amino acids. CDR1 and CDR2 (germline): MGHRA, YSYEKL. Written as DNA, the CDR3 is TGCGCCAGCAGCCCCCGCCGGGACGCATCCGTAACGGGGGCCAACGTCCTGACTTTC. This encodes CASSPRRDASVTGANVLTF.